These T cell receptor beta chains were read from a single sample in a study of T cell responses to AZD1222 COVID-19 vaccine. Measured with immunoSEQ multiplex PCR; TCRdb has only the in-frame clones, and not every one. Among 110,000 or so clones listed, around nine tenths were seen once. Source: peripheral blood, taken on day 0 of AZD1222 vaccination. The receptors come from an adult in good health. CDR3s include the opening cysteine and the closing phenylalanine or tryptophan. Each record gives: V gene, J gene, D gene, clone size, CDR3 DNA, CDR3 protein. The D gene is left open where the match is weak. A clone size is listed for some rows: how often the clone was seen (once, few, many), or a class if it is expanded.

>TRBV11-2|TRBJ1-4|.|.
TGTGCCAGCAGCTTAGGAGCACAGGGCTCTAATGAAAAACTGTTTTTT
CASSLGAQGSNEKLFF
>TRBV19|TRBJ2-5|.|once
TGTGCCAGTAATCAGGAGAAGCAAGAGACCCAGTACTTC
CASNQEKQETQYF
>TRBV5-4|TRBJ2-1|TRBD2|once
TGTGCCAGCAGCGCCGGACTAGCGGGAGAAAATGAGCAGTTCTTC
CASSAGLAGENEQFF
>TRBV6-2/TRBV6-3|TRBJ1-2|.|.
TGTGCCAGCAGCCAACAGGGATTGTATGGCTACACCTTC
CASSQQGLYGYTF
>TRBV5-8|TRBJ1-2|.|.
TGTGCCAGCAGCCTGGGGGACGGGAACTATGGCTACACCTTC
CASSLGDGNYGYTF
>TRBV5-1|TRBJ2-1|.|.
TGCGCCAGCAGCGACCTCAGGGGCGGGAGCTCCTACAATGAGCAGTTCTTC
CASSDLRGGSSYNEQFF
>TRBV30|TRBJ2-2|.|few
TGTGCCTGGAGAAACGGGTGGGGGACGAACACCGGGGAGCTGTTTTTT
CAWRNGWGTNTGELFF
>TRBV3-1/TRBV3-2|TRBJ1-2|TRBD1|.
TGTGCCAGCAGCCAGACTCCTGGACAGGGGGCTCGGGGCTACACCTTC
CASSQTPGQGARGYTF
>TRBV30|TRBJ2-2|.|once
TGTGCCTGGAGCTCGGGGACGGTAAACACCGGGGAGCTGTTTTTT
CAWSSGTVNTGELFF
>TRBV4-3|TRBJ2-7|.|.
TGCGCCAGCAGCCAAGAAAAAGGCTACGAGCAGTACTTC
CASSQEKGYEQYF
>TRBV24-1|TRBJ1-2|.|.
TGTGCCACCAGTGATTTTACGTCTAACTATGGCTACACCTTC
CATSDFTSNYGYTF
>TRBV6-4|TRBJ2-2|TRBD1|.
TGTGCCAGCAGTAGGGCCGGGACAGGCTCGAACACCGGGGAGCTGTTTTTT
CASSRAGTGSNTGELFF
>TRBV2|TRBJ1-3|.|.
TGTGCCAGCAGTGAAACCTCTGGAAACACCATATATTTT
CASSETSGNTIYF
>TRBV2|TRBJ1-5|.|.
TGTGCCAGCAGTGACCAGGGGACCAATCAGCCCCAGCATTTT
CASSDQGTNQPQHF
>TRBV20-1|TRBJ2-6|.|.
TGCAGTGCTAGTGGGGGGACTGGGGCCAACGTCCTGACTTTC
CSASGGTGANVLTF
>TRBV19|TRBJ1-2|.|.
TGTGCCAGTAGTATCAGGGACTATGGCTACACCTTC
CASSIRDYGYTF
>TRBV5-4|TRBJ2-1|TRBD2|few
TGTGCCAGCAGCCCCTCGGGGGGATTCTCCTACAATGAGCAGTTCTTC
CASSPSGGFSYNEQFF
>TRBV11-2|TRBJ1-1|.|.
TGTGCCAGCAGCTTAGACCGGAGGACTGAAGCTTTCTTT
CASSLDRRTEAFF
>TRBV28|TRBJ2-3|TRBD2|.
TGTGCCAGCAGTTTATGGAGCGGACTAGCGGGAGATACGCAGTATTTT
CASSLWSGLAGDTQYF
>TRBV5-1|TRBJ2-3|TRBD2|.
TGCGCCAGCAGCCCCTGGGGTAGCGGGAGGGCCGTCGATACGCAGTATTTT
CASSPWGSGRAVDTQYF
>TRBV5-4|TRBJ2-7|.|.
TGTGCCAGCAGTCAGGGGGGGACGGGCTCCTACGAGCAGTACTTC
CASSQGGTGSYEQYF
>TRBV20-1|TRBJ1-2|TRBD1|.
TGCAGTGCTAGTCCCTCGGACAGGGCTGGCTACACCTTC
CSASPSDRAGYTF
>TRBV5-1|TRBJ1-2|TRBD1|.
TGCGCCAGCAGCTTACAGGGGATGGATCACGGCTACACCTTC
CASSLQGMDHGYTF
>TRBV30|TRBJ2-5|.|.
TGTGCCTGGAGTAGGCGAGAACGGGAGACCCAGTACTTC
CAWSRRERETQYF
>TRBV11-3|TRBJ2-4|.|.
TGTGCCAGCAGCTCCAGCAGTGAAAACATTCAGTACTTC
CASSSSSENIQYF
>TRBV6-1|TRBJ2-4|.|.
TGTGCCAGCAGTGTGGGCAGGGGCTTCGGGGCCAAAAACATTCAGTACTTC
CASSVGRGFGAKNIQYF
>TRBV7-6|TRBJ2-3|.|.
TGTGCCAGCAGCTTAGGATCAGCAGATACGCAGTATTTT
CASSLGSADTQYF
>TRBV19|TRBJ2-7|.|.
TGTGCCAGTAGTCCAGACAGGAGGGACGAGCAGTACTTC
CASSPDRRDEQYF
>TRBV15|TRBJ1-5|.|.
TGTGCCACCAGCAGAGGAGGAATAGAGCCCCAGCATTTT
CATSRGGIEPQHF
>TRBV19|TRBJ2-7|.|.
TGTGCCAGTAGTATGAGAGGGGGGTCCTACGAGCAGTACTTC
CASSMRGGSYEQYF
>TRBV30|TRBJ2-1|.|.
TGTGCCTGGAGTGTCAGGGTCCCAGCGAATGAGCAGTTCTTC
CAWSVRVPANEQFF
>TRBV3-1/TRBV3-2|TRBJ1-1|.|once
TGTGCCAGCAGCCAAGTCAGGGTCACTGAAGCTTTCTTT
CASSQVRVTEAFF
>TRBV19|TRBJ1-5|TRBD1|.
TGTGCCAGTAGTATCTACGTGGGACAGGGTGATCAGCCCCAGCATTTT
CASSIYVGQGDQPQHF
>TRBV30|TRBJ1-1|TRBD1|.
TGTGCCTGGATTGCAGGGGGTTACACTGAAGCTTTCTTT
CAWIAGGYTEAFF
>TRBV28|TRBJ2-3|TRBD2|.
TGTGCCAGCAGTCCACTAGCGGGAGTCACAGATACGCAGTATTTT
CASSPLAGVTDTQYF
>TRBV19|TRBJ2-1|.|.
TGTGCCAGTAGTATAAACCTCCCGGGGAGCTCCTACAATGAGCAGTTCTTC
CASSINLPGSSYNEQFF
>TRBV4-1|TRBJ2-7|TRBD1|.
TGCGCCAGCAGCACCGGACCGGGACAGGGGTCTGACGAGCAGTACTTC
CASSTGPGQGSDEQYF
>TRBV12-3/TRBV12-4|TRBJ2-7|.|once
TGTGCCAGCAGTTTAACCGGGGACGAGCAGTACTTC
CASSLTGDEQYF
>TRBV7-9|TRBJ1-2|TRBD1|.
TGTGCCAGCAGCTTAGGGGCGGGACAGGGTGATGGCTACACCTTC
CASSLGAGQGDGYTF
>TRBV7-9|TRBJ1-2|.|.
TGTGCCAGCAGCTTAGAGACAGGAGCCTTTAACTATGGCTACACCTTC
CASSLETGAFNYGYTF
>TRBV28|TRBJ1-3|.|.
TGTGCCACCCAGGACGGGGGATACAACACCATATATTTT
CATQDGGYNTIYF
>TRBV7-9|TRBJ1-1|.|.
TGTGCCAGCAGCTTAGAGGGACAATTAAACACTGAAGCTTTCTTT
CASSLEGQLNTEAFF
>TRBV7-6|TRBJ2-3|TRBD1|.
TGTGCCAGCAGCTCCAATGCCGGGACAGACCACACAGATACGCAGTATTTT
CASSSNAGTDHTDTQYF
>TRBV7-9|TRBJ2-7|TRBD2|.
TGTGCCAGCAGCTTAGGTCTAGCGGGAGGGGGCTACGAGCAGTACTTC
CASSLGLAGGGYEQYF
>TRBV29-1|TRBJ2-5|.|.
TGCAGCGTCCCCAGGGGTCCCCGGGAGACCCAGTACTTC
CSVPRGPRETQYF
>TRBV5-1|TRBJ1-2|.|.
TGCGCCAGCAGCAAGGATCAGAACTATGGCTACACCTTC
CASSKDQNYGYTF
>TRBV7-8|TRBJ1-4|TRBD1|once
TGTGCCAGCAGCCTCCGACAGGGGGGCAATGAAAAACTGTTTTTT
CASSLRQGGNEKLFF
>TRBV19|TRBJ2-3|.|.
TGTGCCAGTAGTATCGACCCTGGCACAGATACGCAGTATTTT
CASSIDPGTDTQYF
>TRBV5-4|TRBJ2-1|TRBD2|.
TGTGCCAGCACCCTCACTAGCGGGCAGAGCTCCTACAATGAGCAGTTCTTC
CASTLTSGQSSYNEQFF
>TRBV19|TRBJ2-1|TRBD2|.
TGTGCCAGTAGTTCTCGGACTAGCGGGAGATTCAATGAGCAGTTCTTC
CASSSRTSGRFNEQFF
>TRBV11-2|TRBJ1-6|.|.
TGTGCCAGCAGCTCAAGGGATTCACCCCTCCACTTT
CASSSRDSPLHF
>TRBV6-6|TRBJ2-7|.|.
TGTGCCAGCAGTATGACAGCCTCCTACGAGCAGTACTTC
CASSMTASYEQYF
>TRBV6-2/TRBV6-3|TRBJ2-1|TRBD2|once
TGTGCCAGCAGTACCTTTACTAGCGGACGTTACAATGAGCAGTTCTTC
CASSTFTSGRYNEQFF
>TRBV2|TRBJ2-7|.|.
TGTGCCAGCGCACGGGAGTTCGACGAGCAGTACTTC
CASAREFDEQYF
>TRBV11-3|TRBJ2-2|.|.
TGTGCCAGCAGCTTAGGAACCGCTAGCGCTAATACCGGGGAGCTGTTTTTT
CASSLGTASANTGELFF